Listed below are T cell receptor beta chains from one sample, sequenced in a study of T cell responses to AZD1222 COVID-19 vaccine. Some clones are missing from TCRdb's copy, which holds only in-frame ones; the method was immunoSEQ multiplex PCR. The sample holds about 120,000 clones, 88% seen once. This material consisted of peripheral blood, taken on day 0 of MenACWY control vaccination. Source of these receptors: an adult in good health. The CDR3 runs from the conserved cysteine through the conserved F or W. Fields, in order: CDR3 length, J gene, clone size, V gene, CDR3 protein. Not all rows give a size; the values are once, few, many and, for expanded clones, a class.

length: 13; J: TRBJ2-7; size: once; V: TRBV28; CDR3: CASAVGVRAEQYF
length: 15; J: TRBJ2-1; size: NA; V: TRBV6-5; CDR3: CASSTYRGAYNEQFF
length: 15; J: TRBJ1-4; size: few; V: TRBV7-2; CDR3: CASSLAGSRNEKLFF
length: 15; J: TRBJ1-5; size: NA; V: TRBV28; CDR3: CASSFFANSNQPQHF
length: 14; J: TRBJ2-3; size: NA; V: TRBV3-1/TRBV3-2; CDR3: CASSQRLAADTQYF
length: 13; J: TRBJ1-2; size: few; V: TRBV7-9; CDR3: CASSPGTGYGYTF
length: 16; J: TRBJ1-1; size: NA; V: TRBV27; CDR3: CASSNRGRGGGTEAFF
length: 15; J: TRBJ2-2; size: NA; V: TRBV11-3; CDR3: CASSRLGWGTGELFF
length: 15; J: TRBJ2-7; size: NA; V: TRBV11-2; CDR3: CASSLTDGPAYEQYF
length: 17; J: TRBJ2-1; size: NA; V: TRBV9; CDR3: CASSVAITGGPHNEQFF
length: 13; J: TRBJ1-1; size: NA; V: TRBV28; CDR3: CASSSEAGTEAFF